These 27 T cell receptor beta chains came from one sample sequenced in a study of T cell responses to AZD1222 COVID-19 vaccine. Repertoires were generated with immunoSEQ multiplex PCR, while TCRdb's copy carries only in-frame clones and drops some. The data contain around 130,000 clones, more than 85% of them singletons. The specimen comprised peripheral blood, sampled 28 days after the second AZD1222 dose. These receptors were collected from an adult who received the AZD1222 COVID-19 vaccine.

Here the CDR3 reads CASSLALAPYEQYF. The CDR3 nucleotides are TGTGCCAGCAGCTTAGCACTAGCCCCCTACGAGCAGTACTTC. The chain uses TRBV7-2 and TRBJ2-7, with D possibly TRBD2 on 6 matching bases. This CDR3 contains 14 residues. CDR1 is SGHTA and CDR2 is FQGNSA in the germline V gene. Between the trimmed V and J ends, which lost 0 bases and 2 bases, there was a span of 8 bases.

The chain has TRBV10-3 and TRBJ2-3, with 8 nucleotides matching TRBD2. Unmatched junction bases numbered 7, after V lost 0 bases and J lost 2 bases. The CDR3 consists of 17 residues. Germline-derived CDR1 and CDR2 are ENHRY and SYGVKD. The CDR3 nucleotides read TGTGCCATCAGTGAGTCGCGGCGGGGGGATGACACAGATACGCAGTATTTT. It yields the protein CAISESRRGDDTDTQYF.

This chain uses TRBV3-1 (or the pseudogene TRBV3-2) with TRBJ1-2; D remains ambiguous. This CDR3 contains 12 residues. CDR1 LGHDT and CDR2 YNNKEL come from the germline V gene (reference sequence). Trimming took off 2 bases at V and 3 bases at J, with 4 bases between the two ends. CDR3 DNA: TGTGCCAGCAGCCAACTTGACTATGGCTACACCTTC. Translation gives CASSQLDYGYTF.

This clone was seen only once. The J gene is TRBJ1-3, the V gene TRBV27, with D maybe TRBD1 (6 bases). There are 14 residues in the CDR3. With 6 bases removed from V and 2 bases from J, the gap between germline ends came to 11 bases. Germline CDR1 is MNHEY and CDR2 is SMNVEV (reference sequence). Here the CDR3 reads CASSPNRAGNTIYF. CDR3 DNA: TGTGCCAGCAGCCCCAACAGGGCTGGAAACACCATATATTTT.

The chain links TRBV20-1 to TRBJ2-3; 9 bases align to TRBD2. The germline CDR1 and CDR2 sequences are DFQATT and SNEGSKA (reference sequence). The CDR3 runs 11 residues. Trimming cost V 5 bases and J 6 bases; bases outside gene matches: 0. The CDR3 loop reads CSAGTSDTQYF. The CDR3 bases are TGCAGTGCTGGGACTAGCGATACGCAGTATTTT.

J is TRBJ1-1 and V is TRBV7-2; possibly TRBD1 for D (5 bases). This CDR3 contains 16 residues. In germline, CDR1 is SGHTA, CDR2 FQGNSA. Trimming took off 1 base at V and 0 bases at J, with 12 bases between the two ends. The CDR3 region is CASSLGGRGMNTEAFF. The CDR3 DNA follows: TGTGCCAGCAGCTTAGGGGGTCGGGGGATGAACACTGAAGCTTTCTTT.

The V gene is TRBV19, the J gene TRBJ1-5; possible D gene TRBD1, 5 bases. This CDR3 is built from 15 residues. Germline V gene data show CDR1 as LNHDA and CDR2 as SQIVND (reference sequence). V gave up 2 bases and J gave up 3 bases, with 11 bases separating them. CDR3 sequence: CASSIPTVPNQPQHF. In DNA form, the CDR3 reads TGTGCCAGTAGTATACCGACAGTCCCCAATCAGCCCCAGCATTTT. The whole variable domain, remainder taken from reference TRBV19 and TRBJ1-5, is DGGITQSPKYLFRKEGQNVTLSCEQNLNHDAMYWYRQDPGQGLRLIYYSQIVNDFQKGDIAEGYSVSREKKESFPLTVTSAQKNPTAFYLCASSIPTVPNQPQHFGDGTRLSIL.

The genes are TRBV21-1 and TRBJ2-2. TRBV21-1 is a listed pseudogene. This CDR3 region has 14 residues. The CDR3 loop is CASSNGSWPGELFF. The CDR3 DNA sequence: TGTGCCAGCAGCAACGGATCCTGGCCCGGGGAGCTGTTTTTT.

The rearrangement uses TRBV5-8 and TRBJ1-1; D not resolved. V was cut by 4 bases and J by 0 bases, with 7 bases left in between. The V gene's germline CDR1 is SGHTS and CDR2 YDEGEE. CDR3 length equals 13 residues. As DNA, the CDR3 is TGTGCCAGCAGCCCGAGGGTGAACACTGAAGCTTTCTTT. Protein product: CASSPRVNTEAFF. Drawing the rest from reference TRBV5-8 and TRBJ1-1, the complete variable domain is EAGVTQSPTHLIKTRGQQATLRCSPISGHTSVYWYQQALGLGLQFLLWYDEGEERNRGNFPPRFSGRQFPNYSSELNVNALELEDSALYLCASSPRVNTEAFFGQGTRLTVV.

The chain uses TRBV4-1 and TRBJ1-2; 12 nucleotides align to TRBD1. V trimming: 0 bases; J trimming: 12 bases; junction bases outside the gene matches: 23. From germline, CDR1 is MGHRA and CDR2 YSYEKL. The CDR3 sequence is 20 residues long. In nucleotides, the CDR3 is TGCGCCAGCAGCCAAGAAGGGGTAACTCGGGACAGGGGGCTTTCAGCCAAGGACACCTTC. Amino acids: CASSQEGVTRDRGLSAKDTF.

V gene TRBV18 combines with J gene TRBJ1-5; D is unresolved. Per germline, CDR1 KGHSH and CDR2 LQKENI. The CDR3 sequence is 14 residues long. Trimming removed 3 bases at V and 1 base at J, with 7 bases between. The CDR3, as DNA: TGTGCCAGCTCACCTGTGGAGAGCAATCAGCCCCAGCATTTT. Translated, it gives CASSPVESNQPQHF.

The CDR3 region is CASSVSYLASEQYV. The CDR3 nucleotides read TGTGCCAGCAGCGTATCGTACCTAGCGTCCGAGCAGTACGTC. The V and J genes are TRBV27 and TRBJ2-7, with D perhaps matching TRBD2 (6 bases). The CDR3 is 14 residues long. Germline V CDR1 and CDR2: MNHEY, SMNVEV (reference sequence). V lost 6 bases and J 6 bases, leaving 18 bases between the germline ends.

This chain uses TRBV7-2 with TRBJ2-5, with TRBD2 as a possible D gene (6 bases). The CDR3 spans 17 residues. V dropped 5 bases and J dropped 9 bases, with 28 bases sitting between them. CDR1 and CDR2 from the germline V gene are SGHTA and FQGNSA. The CDR3 bases are TGTGCCAGCAGCCCAGGAGGAGGGTTCGGTCGGTTGGTTGCCCAGTACTTC. It codes for CASSPGGGFGRLVAQYF.

The V gene is TRBV2, the J gene TRBJ1-6; the D gene is possibly TRBD1 (6 bases). This CDR3 is 14 amino acids long. V lost 7 bases and J 12 bases, leaving 19 bases between the germline ends. Germline CDR1 reads SNHLY; CDR2 reads FYNNEI. CDR3 sequence reads: CASIGQPDSVPLHF. The CDR3 DNA reads TGTGCCAGCATAGGACAGCCCGATAGTGTACCCCTCCACTTT.

The chain couples TRBV6-5 to TRBJ1-1, with no clear D. Per germline, CDR1 MNHEY and CDR2 SVGAGI. The CDR3 contains 14 residues. V lost 6 bases, J lost 1 base, and 12 bases lay in between. The CDR3 coding sequence is TGTGCCAGCAGATCCCTCGAGGAGAACACTGAAGCTTTCTTT. Translated, it gives CASRSLEENTEAFF.

The V call is TRBV2, the J call TRBJ2-6; D is unclear. CDR3 length: 12 residues. Germline CDR1 and CDR2: SNHLY and FYNNEI. The germline V and J ends were trimmed by 4 bases and 2 bases, with 0 bases remaining between them. CDR3 protein: CASSAGANVLTF. The CDR3, as DNA: TGTGCCAGCAGTGCTGGGGCCAACGTCCTGACTTTC.

The rearrangement links TRBV7-2 to TRBJ2-5; 7 bases match TRBD1. The CDR3 sequence is 15 residues long. V was clipped by 5 bases and J by 5 bases; unmatched bases: 11. Germline-derived CDR1 and CDR2 are SGHTA and FQGNSA. The CDR3 loop reads CASSPRQGAGETQYF. As DNA, the CDR3 is TGTGCCAGCAGCCCACGACAGGGAGCTGGGGAGACCCAGTACTTC.

The chain joins TRBV24-1 to TRBJ1-2, with TRBD1 identical over 8 bases. Looked up from germline, CDR1 is KGHDR and CDR2 is SFDVKD. There are 14 residues in the CDR3. V lost 9 bases to trimming and J lost 3 bases; unmatched junction nucleotides: 8. This chain's CDR3 is CATSKTGEDYGYTF. CDR3 DNA sequence: TGTGCCACCTCGAAGACAGGGGAGGACTATGGCTACACCTTC.

J is TRBJ2-3 and V is TRBV5-1, with a tentative D call TRBD1 (6 bases). The CDR3 is made up of 15 amino acids. Trimming removed 6 bases from V and 6 bases from J, with 20 bases in between. Germline assignment: CDR1 SGHRS and CDR2 YFSETQ. CDR3 sequence reads: CASKAEGVRADTQYF. The CDR3 coding sequence is TGCGCCAGCAAAGCTGAGGGGGTCAGGGCGGATACGCAGTATTTT.

A remark on this clone: The sample contains more than one DNA sequence encoding this CDR3. The rearrangement joins TRBV10-3 to TRBJ1-1, with TRBD1 matching 9 bases. Germline V lookup: CDR1 ENHRY, CDR2 SYGVKD. The V gene end was trimmed by 6 bases and the J gene end by 1 base; junction bases not matched to a gene: 0. The CDR3 is 13 amino acids. CDR3 protein: CAIRTGGNTEAFF. The CDR3 nucleotides are TGTGCCATCAGGACAGGGGGGAACACTGAAGCTTTCTTT.

The chain employs TRBV19 and TRBJ2-6; D is unresolved. CDR1 and CDR2 (germline): LNHDA, SQIVND (reference sequence). The length of the CDR3 is 18 residues. V was cut by 3 bases and J by 0 bases, with 15 bases left in between. The CDR3 sequence is CASSIPSLPSSGANVLTF. The CDR3 nucleotides read TGTGCCAGTAGTATCCCGTCGTTGCCTTCCTCTGGGGCCAACGTCCTGACTTTC.

The rearrangement links TRBV15 to TRBJ1-2, with D hard to call. CDR3 size: 14 residues. V gave up 3 bases and J gave up 1 base, with 9 bases separating them. Germline V gene data show CDR1 as LNHNV and CDR2 as YYDKDF (reference sequence). The CDR3 sequence is CATSSRTLNYGYTF. CDR3 nucleotides: TGTGCCACCAGCAGTCGAACACTTAACTATGGCTACACCTTC.

The chain links TRBV18 to TRBJ1-4; 7 positions agree with TRBD1. Germline assignment: CDR1 KGHSH and CDR2 LQKENI. V shed 3 bases, J shed 4 bases, and the junction held 5 bases outside the gene matches. CDR3 length: 15 residues. The CDR3 bases are TGTGCCAGCTCACCCTCAGGGGGTATTAATGAAAAACTGTTTTTT. This sequence encodes CASSPSGGINEKLFF.

The genes are TRBV19 and TRBJ2-6, with 9 bases aligning to TRBD1. The junction had 14 bases not matched to a gene; V was cut back by 6 bases and J by 2 bases. In germline, CDR1 is LNHDA, CDR2 SQIVND (reference sequence). The CDR3 sequence is 19 residues long. DNA for the CDR3: TGTGCCAGTAGCAACGGGACAGGGTTTGTGAGGCCTGGGGCCAACGTCCTGACTTTC. It yields the protein CASSNGTGFVRPGANVLTF. The entire variable domain, with the rest obtained from reference TRBV19 and TRBJ2-6, is as follows: DGGITQSPKYLFRKEGQNVTLSCEQNLNHDAMYWYRQDPGQGLRLIYYSQIVNDFQKGDIAEGYSVSREKKESFPLTVTSAQKNPTAFYLCASSNGTGFVRPGANVLTFGAGSRLTVL.

V gene TRBV24-1 combines with J gene TRBJ2-1, with 12 bases aligning to TRBD2. Trimming took 2 bases from V and 0 from J; bases not matched to a gene: 7. The CDR3 consists of 19 residues. Germline CDR1 and CDR2: KGHDR and SFDVKD. The CDR3 reads CATSDSRTSGMPSYNEQFF. Written as DNA, the CDR3 is TGTGCCACCAGTGATTCAAGGACTAGCGGGATGCCCTCCTACAATGAGCAGTTCTTC.

The chain is built from TRBV6-6 and TRBJ2-3; D is unresolved. V was cut by 5 bases and J by 3 bases, with 9 bases left in between. This CDR3 contains 13 residues. Germline V lookup: CDR1 MNHNY, CDR2 SVGAGI (reference sequence). CDR3 in DNA: TGTGCCAGCAGTGTCGGAGATACAGATACGCAGTATTTT. Translated: CASSVGDTDTQYF.

The CDR3 protein is CASSEMGWSTEAFF. CDR3 sequence (DNA): TGTGCCAGCAGTGAAATGGGGTGGAGCACTGAAGCTTTCTTT. The chain recombines TRBV6-1 with TRBJ1-1, with D hard to call. Trimming took off 2 bases at V and 4 bases at J, with 11 bases between the two ends. The CDR3 contains 14 residues. CDR1 is MNHNS, CDR2 SASEGT, per germline.